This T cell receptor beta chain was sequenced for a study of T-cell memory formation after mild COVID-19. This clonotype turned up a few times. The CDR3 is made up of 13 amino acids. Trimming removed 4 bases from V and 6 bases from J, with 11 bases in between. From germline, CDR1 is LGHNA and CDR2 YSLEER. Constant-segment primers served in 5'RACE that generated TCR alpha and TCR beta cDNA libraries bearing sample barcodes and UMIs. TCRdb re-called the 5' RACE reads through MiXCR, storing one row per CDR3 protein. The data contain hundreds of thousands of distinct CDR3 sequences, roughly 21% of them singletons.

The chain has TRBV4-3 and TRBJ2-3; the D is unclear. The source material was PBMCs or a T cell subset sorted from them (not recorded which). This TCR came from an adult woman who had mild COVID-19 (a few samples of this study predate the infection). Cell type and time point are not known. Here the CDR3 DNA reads TGCGCCAGCAGCCCGGCGATGGGGGATACGCAGTATTTT. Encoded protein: CASSPAMGDTQYF.